One and the same sample provided the 5 T cell receptor beta chains below, sequenced in a study of CD8 T cells in Susac syndrome (dated by TCRdb to 2018 to 2020). Preparation of the library involved the immunoSEQ multiplex PCR assay. RNA was extracted using the RNeasy kit, and roughly 0.5 to 1 ug of the RNA was reverse transcribed with random hexamers. TCRdb redid the processing of the public reads, applying fastp at Q25 and MiXCR, and retained in-frame beta chains. Every distinct CDR3 protein forms one entry, paired with its most common genes and DNA. The sample profile shows 150,000 to 200,000 distinct CDR3 sequences; 85% to 95% of them were found once. About 0.15% of the sample is held by the ten biggest clonotypes. Specimen: CD8+ T cells from PBMCs. Receptors were obtained from a human donor with multiple sclerosis.

The genes are TRBV12-3 or TRBV12-4 and TRBJ2-1; 7 nucleotides match TRBD2. Unmatched junction bases numbered 3, after V lost 8 bases and J lost 8 bases. The length of the CDR3 is 11 residues. This CDR3 is CASAREYEQFF. In nucleotides, the CDR3 is TGTGCCAGCGCGCGGGAGTATGAGCAGTTCTTC.

The chain links TRBV5-6 to TRBJ1-5; 9 nucleotides align to TRBD1. Germline lookup yields CDR1 SGHDT and CDR2 YYEEEE. CDR3 length equals 14 residues. Losses at the gene ends were 3 bases for V and 5 bases for J; bases not matched to a gene: 3. As DNA, the CDR3 is TGTGCCAGCAGCTCCGGGACAGGGTATCAGCCCCAGCATTTT. As protein: CASSSGTGYQPQHF.

This chain joins TRBV27 and TRBJ2-3; 13 bases are a match to TRBD2. Germline-derived CDR1 and CDR2 are MNHEY and SMNVEV (reference sequence). V shed 5 bases and J 6 bases; nucleotides not matched to a gene: 8. The CDR3 spans 16 residues. CDR3 region: CASSPGLAGVADTQYF. DNA for the CDR3: TGTGCCAGCAGTCCCGGACTAGCGGGAGTTGCTGATACGCAGTATTTT.

This sequence joins TRBV27 and TRBJ2-3, with unresolved D. V was trimmed by 2 bases and J by 4 bases, leaving 13 bases between them. There are 15 residues in the CDR3. Per germline, CDR1 MNHEY and CDR2 SMNVEV (reference sequence). As DNA, the CDR3 is TGTGCCAGCAGTTTAGGCGGACCAGCTTCAGATACGCAGTATTTT. Protein sequence: CASSLGGPASDTQYF.

The chain uses TRBV10-3 and TRBJ1-2; D gene unclear. The germline V and J ends were trimmed by 2 bases and 6 bases, with 13 bases remaining between them. This CDR3 has 14 amino acids. Germline V gives CDR1 ENHRY, CDR2 SYGVKD. The CDR3 nucleotides are TGTGCCATCAGTGAGGCATTCGGAGGGCATGGCTACACCTTC. This codes for CAISEAFGGHGYTF.